These T cell receptor beta chains were read from a single sample in a study of cytomegalovirus exposure and HLA in healthy donors. Clones were sequenced by immunoSEQ multiplex PCR, and TCRdb holds only the in-frame ones, with some missing. The repertoire consists of 150,000 or so clones, with 70% to 90% occurring once and the leading ten covering about a tenth. Specimen: PBMCs. Source of these receptors: a man in his late teens or twenties in good health and CMV-seropositive. Both conserved end residues are part of each CDR3. The D gene is left open where the match is weak. Only some rows state a clone size, as once, few, many or a class for expanded clones.

D gene: NA
J gene: TRBJ1-2
V gene: TRBV28
clone size: NA
CDR3 protein: CASSLIRGSANYGYTF
CDR3 DNA: TGTGCCAGCAGCCTTATCAGGGGTTCCGCTAACTATGGCTACACCTTC

D gene: NA
J gene: TRBJ2-2
V gene: TRBV2
clone size: NA
CDR3 protein: CASSVEGGPAAGELFF
CDR3 DNA: TGTGCCAGCAGCGTGGAGGGGGGGCCGGCGGCCGGGGAGCTGTTTTTT

D gene: NA
J gene: TRBJ1-3
V gene: TRBV30
clone size: few
CDR3 protein: CAWSTQRGAAGNTIYF
CDR3 DNA: TGTGCCTGGAGTACACAACGGGGGGCAGCAGGAAACACCATATATTTT

D gene: NA
J gene: TRBJ2-7
V gene: TRBV27
clone size: NA
CDR3 protein: CASSPVAGPYEQYF
CDR3 DNA: TGTGCCAGCAGTCCCGTCGCGGGGCCCTACGAGCAGTACTTC

D gene: TRBD1
J gene: TRBJ2-7
V gene: TRBV6-1
clone size: NA
CDR3 protein: CASSLLRDRGYEQYF
CDR3 DNA: TGTGCCAGCAGTCTCCTACGGGACAGGGGCTACGAGCAGTACTTC

D gene: NA
J gene: TRBJ1-1
V gene: TRBV2
clone size: NA
CDR3 protein: CASRREGNTEAFF
CDR3 DNA: TGTGCCAGCAGACGGGAGGGAAACACTGAAGCTTTCTTT

D gene: NA
J gene: TRBJ2-7
V gene: TRBV9
clone size: NA
CDR3 protein: CASSAGYEQYF
CDR3 DNA: TGTGCCAGCAGCGCGGGTTACGAGCAGTACTTC

D gene: TRBD1
J gene: TRBJ1-6
V gene: TRBV6-5
clone size: once
CDR3 protein: CASRGTDGVPLHF
CDR3 DNA: TGTGCCAGCAGAGGGACAGATGGAGTCCCCCTCCACTTT

D gene: TRBD1
J gene: TRBJ2-1
V gene: TRBV7-8
clone size: NA
CDR3 protein: CASSPRDRGNEQFF
CDR3 DNA: TGTGCCAGCAGCCCTAGGGACAGGGGTAATGAGCAGTTCTTC

D gene: TRBD2
J gene: TRBJ2-2
V gene: TRBV5-4
clone size: NA
CDR3 protein: CASSASAGGDTGELFF
CDR3 DNA: TGTGCCAGCAGCGCGTCTGCGGGGGGGGACACCGGGGAGCTGTTTTTT

D gene: NA
J gene: TRBJ1-4
V gene: TRBV10-2
clone size: NA
CDR3 protein: CASSEAGQKLFF
CDR3 DNA: TGCGCCAGCAGTGAGGCTGGGCAAAAACTGTTTTTT

D gene: NA
J gene: TRBJ2-2
V gene: TRBV4-2
clone size: once
CDR3 protein: CASSQDPTGNANTGELFF
CDR3 DNA: TGTGCCAGCAGCCAAGACCCCACGGGGAACGCGAACACCGGGGAGCTGTTTTTT

D gene: TRBD1
J gene: TRBJ2-4
V gene: TRBV13
clone size: NA
CDR3 protein: CASSLGPGQGGVKNIQYF
CDR3 DNA: TGTGCCAGCAGCTTAGGCCCGGGACAGGGGGGGGTCAAAAACATTCAGTACTTC

D gene: TRBD1
J gene: TRBJ2-7
V gene: TRBV10-3
clone size: NA
CDR3 protein: CATSGTGDEQYF
CDR3 DNA: TGTGCCACTTCTGGGACAGGGGACGAGCAGTACTTC

D gene: TRBD1
J gene: TRBJ1-5
V gene: TRBV6-1
clone size: NA
CDR3 protein: CASNRGPNQPQHF
CDR3 DNA: TGTGCCAGCAACAGGGGGCCAAATCAGCCCCAGCATTTT

D gene: TRBD2
J gene: TRBJ2-2
V gene: TRBV4-1
clone size: NA
CDR3 protein: CASSSRLAGVPTGELFF
CDR3 DNA: TGCGCCAGCAGCTCTCGACTAGCGGGGGTCCCGACCGGGGAGCTGTTTTTT

D gene: TRBD2
J gene: TRBJ2-1
V gene: TRBV5-1
clone size: NA
CDR3 protein: CANSLTGTSGGARNEQFF
CDR3 DNA: TGCGCCAACAGCTTGACCGGGACTAGCGGGGGGGCGCGAAATGAGCAGTTCTTC

D gene: NA
J gene: TRBJ1-1
V gene: TRBV5-8
clone size: NA
CDR3 protein: CASSLGLTGTEAFF
CDR3 DNA: TGTGCCAGCAGCTTAGGGCTCACGGGGACTGAAGCTTTCTTT

D gene: NA
J gene: TRBJ2-2
V gene: TRBV9
clone size: NA
CDR3 protein: CASSVGTPNTGELFF
CDR3 DNA: TGTGCCAGCAGCGTAGGTACACCGAACACCGGGGAGCTGTTTTTT

D gene: NA
J gene: TRBJ2-2
V gene: TRBV29-1
clone size: NA
CDR3 protein: CSVLGAPANTGELFF
CDR3 DNA: TGCAGCGTCCTGGGGGCTCCCGCGAACACCGGGGAGCTGTTTTTT

D gene: NA
J gene: TRBJ1-2
V gene: TRBV27
clone size: NA
CDR3 protein: CASSLSPGEGPNYGYTF
CDR3 DNA: TGTGCCAGCAGTTTATCTCCGGGGGAGGGACCGAACTATGGCTACACCTTC

D gene: NA
J gene: TRBJ1-5
V gene: TRBV10-2
clone size: NA
CDR3 protein: CASSEDGGLNQPQHF
CDR3 DNA: TGCGCCAGCAGCGAGGACGGGGGATTGAATCAGCCCCAGCATTTT

D gene: NA
J gene: TRBJ1-2
V gene: TRBV5-5
clone size: NA
CDR3 protein: CASSLDINLGPGGYTF
CDR3 DNA: TGTGCCAGCAGCTTGGATATCAACCTTGGGCCTGGTGGCTACACCTTC